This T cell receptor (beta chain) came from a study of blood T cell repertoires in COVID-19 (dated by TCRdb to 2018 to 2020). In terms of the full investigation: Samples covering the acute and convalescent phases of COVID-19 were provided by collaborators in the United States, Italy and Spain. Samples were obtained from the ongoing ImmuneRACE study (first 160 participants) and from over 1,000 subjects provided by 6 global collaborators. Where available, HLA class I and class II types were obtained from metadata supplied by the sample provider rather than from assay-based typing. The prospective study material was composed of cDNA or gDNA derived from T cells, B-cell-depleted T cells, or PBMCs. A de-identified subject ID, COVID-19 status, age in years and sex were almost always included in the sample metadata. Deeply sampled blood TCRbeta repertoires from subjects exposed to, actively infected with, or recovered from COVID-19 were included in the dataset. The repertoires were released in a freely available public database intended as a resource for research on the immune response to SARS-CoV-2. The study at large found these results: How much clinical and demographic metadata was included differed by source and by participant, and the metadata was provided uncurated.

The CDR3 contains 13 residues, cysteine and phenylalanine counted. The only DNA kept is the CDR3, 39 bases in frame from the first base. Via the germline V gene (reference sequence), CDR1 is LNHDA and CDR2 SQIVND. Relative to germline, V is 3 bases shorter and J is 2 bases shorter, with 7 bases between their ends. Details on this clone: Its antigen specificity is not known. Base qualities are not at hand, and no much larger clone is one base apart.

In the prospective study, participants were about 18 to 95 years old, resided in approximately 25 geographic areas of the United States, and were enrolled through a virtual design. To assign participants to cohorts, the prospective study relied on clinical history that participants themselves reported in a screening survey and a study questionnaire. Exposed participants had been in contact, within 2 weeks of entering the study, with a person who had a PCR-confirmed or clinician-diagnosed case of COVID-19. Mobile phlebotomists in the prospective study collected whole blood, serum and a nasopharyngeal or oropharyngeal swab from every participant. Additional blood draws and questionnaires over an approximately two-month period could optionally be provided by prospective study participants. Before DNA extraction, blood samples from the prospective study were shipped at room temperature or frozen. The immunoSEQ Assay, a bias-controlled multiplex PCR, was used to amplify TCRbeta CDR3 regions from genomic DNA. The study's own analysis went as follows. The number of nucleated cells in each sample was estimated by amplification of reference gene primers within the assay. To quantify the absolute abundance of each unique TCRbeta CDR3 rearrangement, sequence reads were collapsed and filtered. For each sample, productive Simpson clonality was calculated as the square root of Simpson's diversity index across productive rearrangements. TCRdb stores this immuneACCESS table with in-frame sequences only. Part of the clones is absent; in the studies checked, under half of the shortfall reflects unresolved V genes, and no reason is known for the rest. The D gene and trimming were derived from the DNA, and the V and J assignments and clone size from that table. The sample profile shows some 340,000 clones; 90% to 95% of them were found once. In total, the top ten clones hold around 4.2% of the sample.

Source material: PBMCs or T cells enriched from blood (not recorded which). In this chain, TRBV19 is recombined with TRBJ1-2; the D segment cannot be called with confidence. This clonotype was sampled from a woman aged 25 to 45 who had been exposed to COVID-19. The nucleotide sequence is TGTGCCAGTAGTATTGAAGCCAACTATGGCTACACCTTC. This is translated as CASSIEANYGYTF. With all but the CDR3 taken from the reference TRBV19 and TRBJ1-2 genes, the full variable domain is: DGGITQSPKYLFRKEGQNVTLSCEQNLNHDAMYWYRQDPGQGLRLIYYSQIVNDFQKGDIAEGYSVSREKKESFPLTVTSAQKNPTAFYLCASSIEANYGYTFGSGTRLTVV.